The present entry profiles one TCR beta chain with its context. Its antigen is undetermined. This sample is drawn from a study of cytomegalovirus exposure and HLA in healthy donors. V was trimmed by 5 bases and J by 1 base, leaving 15 bases between them. Germline V gene data show CDR1 as SGHVS and CDR2 as FQNEAQ. The CDR3 has 16 amino acids. Whole-study findings and limits: Some public TCRs appeared in many individuals, while most sequences were rare. Earlier analysis looked at TCR beta V segments, and most were productive about 90% or about 30% of the time. Being indistinguishable, some V segments were excluded, TRBV6-2 and TRBV6-3 among them.

Primers included in the PCR were 60 Vbeta and 13 Jbeta primers. Here immunoSEQ multiplex PCR was the method, and the copy in TCRdb shows in-frame clones only, minus some. Altogether 90,000 to 100,000 clones are present, 76% being singletons, with the ten largest covering 2% to 2.5%. The clonotype comes from a man aged 35 to 55 in good health and CMV-seronegative. Source material: PBMCs. V gene TRBV7-8 combines with J gene TRBJ1-5, with D unresolved. CDR3 in DNA: TGTGCCAGCAGCCCGGGAGCCAGGAGAAGCAATCAGCCCCAGCATTTT. Its translation: CASSPGARRSNQPQHF.